A selection of T cell receptor beta chains follows, all from one sample in a study of CD8 T cells in ankylosing spondylitis. In TCRdb, the 5' RACE reads were re-called with MiXCR into one record per CDR3 protein. This table holds about 330,000 distinct CDR3 sequences, roughly 8% found once. Sequencing was carried out using blood, either unsorted or a sorted T cell fraction (not recorded which). The origin of the receptors is a male donor with ankylosing spondylitis. Both conserved end residues are part of each CDR3. A D gene is named only where the DNA matches it firmly. Clone size is shown for a subset of rows, as once, few, many or a class of expanded clone.

cdr3_nt cdr3_aa clone_size d_call j_call v_call
TGCAGTGCTAGCGAGAGCTCCTACAATGAGCAGTTCTTC CSASESSYNEQFF few . TRBJ2-1 TRBV20-1
TGCGCCAGCAGCTCGGGAGGTATCTACGATGGGCAGTACTTC CASSSGGIYDGQYF few TRBD2 TRBJ2-7 TRBV5-1
TGTGCCAGCAGTTTACGCCGAGGGACAGGGGCGGAAACGCATTTT CASSLRRGTGAETHF few TRBD1 TRBJ1-5 TRBV12-3/TRBV12-4
TGTGCCAGCAGCCAGGGGACGGATGGCTACACCTTC CASSQGTDGYTF . . TRBJ1-2 TRBV3-1
TGTGCCACCAGGACCAGGGGAGACAATCAGCCCCAGCATTTT CATRTRGDNQPQHF few . TRBJ1-5 TRBV15
TGCAGCGTTGCGGAGGGGTACGAGCAGTACTTC CSVAEGYEQYF few . TRBJ2-7 TRBV29-1
TGCAGCGTTGACCTTAAAGCGGGAGGGAAGAGTTACGAGCAGTACTTC CSVDLKAGGKSYEQYF many TRBD2 TRBJ2-7 TRBV29-1
TGTGCCAGCAGTGAGGGACGGATCGGGGGCTACACCTTC CASSEGRIGGYTF . . TRBJ1-2 TRBV6-1
TGCAGCGTTGTTGAACAAGAGACCCAGTACTTC CSVVEQETQYF . . TRBJ2-5 TRBV29-1
TGTGCCAGCAGCGTAGCCGGGACTAGCCCTTGGGGCACAGATACGCAGTATTTT CASSVAGTSPWGTDTQYF few TRBD2 TRBJ2-3 TRBV9
TGTGCCACCCTAGGACAGAACGGGGAGCTGTTTTTT CATLGQNGELFF many . TRBJ2-2 TRBV10-3
TGTGCCAGCAGGACCTCCGGGACAGGGTCGAACACTGAAGCTTTCTTT CASRTSGTGSNTEAFF many TRBD1 TRBJ1-1 TRBV7-2
TGTGCCAGCACCGGCGGGGGGCGCGACTATGGCTACACCTTC CASTGGGRDYGYTF few . TRBJ1-2 TRBV27
TGTGCCAGCAGCTCCGTCGCTAGCACGCAGTATTTT CASSSVASTQYF few . TRBJ2-3 TRBV7-2